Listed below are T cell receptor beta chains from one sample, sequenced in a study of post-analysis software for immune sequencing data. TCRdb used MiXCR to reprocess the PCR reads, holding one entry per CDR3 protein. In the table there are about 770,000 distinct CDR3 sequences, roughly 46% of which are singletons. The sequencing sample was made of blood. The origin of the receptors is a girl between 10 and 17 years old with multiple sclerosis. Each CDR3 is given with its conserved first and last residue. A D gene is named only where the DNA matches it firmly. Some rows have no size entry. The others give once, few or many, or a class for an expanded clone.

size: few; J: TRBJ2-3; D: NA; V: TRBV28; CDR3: CASEGRDTQYF; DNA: TGTGCCAGCGAAGGGCGGGATACGCAGTATTTT
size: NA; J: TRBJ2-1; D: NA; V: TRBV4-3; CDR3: CASSPSPFSYNEQFF; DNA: TGCGCCAGCAGCCCCTCTCCTTTTTCCTACAATGAGCAGTTCTTC
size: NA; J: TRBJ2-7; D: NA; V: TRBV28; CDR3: CASSQFSYEQYF; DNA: TGTGCCAGCAGTCAGTTCTCCTACGAGCAGTACTTC
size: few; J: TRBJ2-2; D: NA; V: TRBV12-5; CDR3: CADSGNTGELFF; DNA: TGTGCCGACTCGGGGAACACCGGGGAGCTGTTTTTT
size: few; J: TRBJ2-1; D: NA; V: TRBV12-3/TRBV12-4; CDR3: CASSSGGGVGYNEQFF; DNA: TGTGCCAGCAGTTCCGGAGGGGGAGTCGGTTACAATGAGCAGTTCTTC
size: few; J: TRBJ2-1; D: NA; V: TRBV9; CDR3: CASSVGGATYNEQFF; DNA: TGTGCCAGCAGCGTAGGTGGGGCTACCTACAATGAGCAGTTCTTC
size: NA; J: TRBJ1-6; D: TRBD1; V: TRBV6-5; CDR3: CASSYEAGGNSPLHF; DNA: TGTGCCAGCAGTTATGAGGCAGGGGGTAATTCACCCCTCCACTTT
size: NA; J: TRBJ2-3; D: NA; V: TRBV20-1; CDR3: CSAGTRPTDTQYF; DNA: TGCAGTGCGGGGACACGTCCCACAGATACGCAGTATTTT
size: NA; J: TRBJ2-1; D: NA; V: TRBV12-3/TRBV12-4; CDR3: CASSPWDFHNEQFF; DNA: TGTGCCAGCAGTCCCTGGGACTTCCACAATGAGCAGTTCTTC
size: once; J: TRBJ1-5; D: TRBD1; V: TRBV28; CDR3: CASRTNMRDRGSGGTQPQHF; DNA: TGTGCCAGCAGAACTAACATGCGGGACAGGGGTTCAGGAGGGACTCAGCCCCAGCATTTT
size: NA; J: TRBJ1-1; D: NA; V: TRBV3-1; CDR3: CASSQASTEAFF; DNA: TGTGCCAGCAGCCAAGCTAGCACTGAAGCTTTCTTT
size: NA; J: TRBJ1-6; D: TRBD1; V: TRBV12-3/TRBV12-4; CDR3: CASSPTGAYNSPLHF; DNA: TGTGCCAGCTCACCTACAGGGGCCTATAATTCACCCCTCCACTTT
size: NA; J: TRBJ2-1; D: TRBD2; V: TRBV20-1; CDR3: CSASSSGANNEQFF; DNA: TGCAGTGCTAGTTCCAGCGGGGCGAACAATGAGCAGTTCTTC
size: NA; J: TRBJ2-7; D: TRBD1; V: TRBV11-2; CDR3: CASSSTSDRGVFYEQYF; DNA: TGTGCCAGCAGCTCAACGTCCGACAGGGGGGTCTTCTACGAGCAGTACTTC
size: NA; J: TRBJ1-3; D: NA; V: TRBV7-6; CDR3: CASSYQGSGNTIYF; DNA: TGTGCCAGCAGCTATCAGGGATCTGGAAACACCATATATTTT
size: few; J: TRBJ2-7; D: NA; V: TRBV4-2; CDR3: CASSQGTGLDEQYF; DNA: TGTGCCAGCAGCCAAGGGACCGGTTTGGACGAGCAGTACTTC
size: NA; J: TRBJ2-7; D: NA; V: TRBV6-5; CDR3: CASSYTPGLIYEQYF; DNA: TGTGCCAGCAGTTATACCCCGGGGCTAATCTACGAGCAGTACTTC
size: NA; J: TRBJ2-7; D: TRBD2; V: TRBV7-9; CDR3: CASSPSSSGTYEQYF; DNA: TGTGCCAGCAGCCCCTCCAGTAGCGGGACCTACGAGCAGTACTTC
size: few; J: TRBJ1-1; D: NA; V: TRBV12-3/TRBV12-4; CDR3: CASSLLRNTEAFF; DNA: TGTGCCAGCAGTTTATTGAGGAACACTGAAGCTTTCTTT
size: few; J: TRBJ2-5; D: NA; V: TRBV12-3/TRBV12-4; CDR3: CASSLEQGHQETQYF; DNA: TGTGCCAGCAGTTTAGAACAGGGCCATCAAGAGACCCAGTACTTC
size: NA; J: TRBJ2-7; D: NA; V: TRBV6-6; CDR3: CASSYALEGASYEQYF; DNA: TGTGCCAGCAGTTACGCGCTGGAGGGGGCGTCCTACGAGCAGTACTTC
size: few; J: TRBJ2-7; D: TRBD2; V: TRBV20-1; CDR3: CSARNRDYPYEQYF; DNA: TGCAGTGCTAGAAACCGGGACTACCCCTACGAGCAGTACTTC
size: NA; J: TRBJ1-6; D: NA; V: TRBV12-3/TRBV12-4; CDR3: CASSLLEDSPLHF; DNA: TGTGCCAGCAGTTTATTGGAGGACTCACCCCTCCACTTT
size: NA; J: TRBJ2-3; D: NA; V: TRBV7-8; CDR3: CASSLDGRTDTQYF; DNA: TGTGCCAGCAGCTTAGATGGTCGCACAGATACGCAGTATTTT
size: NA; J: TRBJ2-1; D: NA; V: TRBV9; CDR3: CASSVDLGGGLLDNEQFF; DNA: TGTGCCAGCAGCGTAGATTTGGGGGGGGGGCTCTTGGACAATGAGCAGTTCTTC
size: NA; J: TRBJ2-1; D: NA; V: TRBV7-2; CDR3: CASSLAPTSYNEQFF; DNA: TGTGCCAGCAGCTTGGCCCCGACATCGTACAATGAGCAGTTCTTC
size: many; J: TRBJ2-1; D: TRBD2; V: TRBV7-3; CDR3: CASSYSGSSYNEQFF; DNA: TGTGCCAGCAGCTATAGCGGGAGCTCCTACAATGAGCAGTTCTTC
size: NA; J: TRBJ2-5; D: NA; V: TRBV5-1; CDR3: CASSSTDWETQYF; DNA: TGCGCCAGCAGCTCGACAGATTGGGAGACCCAGTACTTC
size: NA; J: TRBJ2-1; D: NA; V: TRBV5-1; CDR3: CASSPTQREQFF; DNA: TGCGCCAGCAGCCCTACCCAGCGAGAGCAGTTCTTC
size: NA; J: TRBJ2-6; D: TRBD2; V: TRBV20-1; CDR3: CSASGRASGANVLTF; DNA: TGCAGTGCTAGCGGGAGGGCCTCTGGGGCCAACGTCCTGACTTTC
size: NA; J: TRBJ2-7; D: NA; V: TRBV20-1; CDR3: CSARQGLGYYEQYF; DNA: TGCAGTGCGAGGCAGGGGCTAGGCTACTACGAGCAGTACTTC
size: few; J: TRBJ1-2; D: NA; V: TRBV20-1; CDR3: CSGLSSPYTF; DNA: TGCAGCGGCCTCAGTTCTCCTTACACCTTC
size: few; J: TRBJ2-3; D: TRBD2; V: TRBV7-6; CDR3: CASSPGGRGRATDTQYF; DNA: TGTGCCAGCAGCCCTGGGGGGAGGGGACGCGCAACAGATACGCAGTATTTT